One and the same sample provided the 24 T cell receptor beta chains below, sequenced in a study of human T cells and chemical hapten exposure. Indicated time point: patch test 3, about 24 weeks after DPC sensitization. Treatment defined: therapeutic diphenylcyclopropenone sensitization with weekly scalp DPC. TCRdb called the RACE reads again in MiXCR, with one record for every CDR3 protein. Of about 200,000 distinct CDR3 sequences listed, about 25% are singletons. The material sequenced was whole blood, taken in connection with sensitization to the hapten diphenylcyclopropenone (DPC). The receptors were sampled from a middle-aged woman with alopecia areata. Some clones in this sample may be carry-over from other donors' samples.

CDR3 DNA sequence: TGTGCCAGCGGTGACAGGGTAGAGGTCCCAGATACGCAGTATTTT. Translated: CASGDRVEVPDTQYF. V and J are TRBV9 and TRBJ2-3, with 7 bases that match TRBD1. Germline V CDR1 and CDR2: SGDLS, YYNGEE. CDR3 size: 15 residues. The ends lost 7 bases at V and 4 bases at J; junction bases unmatched: 12. Combining the CDR3 with reference TRBV9 and TRBJ2-3 gives the whole variable domain DSGVTQTPKHLITATGQRVTLRCSPRSGDLSVYWYQQSLDQGLQFLIQYYNGEERAKGNILERFSAQQFPDLHSELNLSSLELGDSALYFCASGDRVEVPDTQYFGPGTRLTVL.

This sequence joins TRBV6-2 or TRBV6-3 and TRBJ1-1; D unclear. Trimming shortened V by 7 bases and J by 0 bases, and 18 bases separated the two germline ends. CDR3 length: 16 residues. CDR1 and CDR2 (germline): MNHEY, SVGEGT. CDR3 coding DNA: TGTGCCAGCACTCTTGGATTTGGAAAAGTGAACACTGAAGCTTTCTTT. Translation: CASTLGFGKVNTEAFF.

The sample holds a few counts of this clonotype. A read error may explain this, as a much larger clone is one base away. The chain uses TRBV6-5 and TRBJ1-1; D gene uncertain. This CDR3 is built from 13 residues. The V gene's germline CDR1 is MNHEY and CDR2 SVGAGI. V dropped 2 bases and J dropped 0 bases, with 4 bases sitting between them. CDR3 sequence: CASSYGMNTEAFF. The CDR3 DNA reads TGTGCCAGCAGTTACGGGATGAACACTGAAGCTTTCTTT.

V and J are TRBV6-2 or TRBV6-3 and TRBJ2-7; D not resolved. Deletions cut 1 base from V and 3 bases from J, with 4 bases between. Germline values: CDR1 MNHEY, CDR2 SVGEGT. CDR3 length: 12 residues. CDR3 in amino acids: CASSYLDYEQYF. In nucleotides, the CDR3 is TGTGCCAGCAGTTACTTGGACTACGAGCAGTACTTC.

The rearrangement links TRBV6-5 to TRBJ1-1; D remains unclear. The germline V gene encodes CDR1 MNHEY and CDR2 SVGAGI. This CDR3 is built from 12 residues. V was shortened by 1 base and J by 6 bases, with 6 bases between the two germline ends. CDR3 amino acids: CASSYWGAEAFF. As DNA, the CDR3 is TGTGCCAGCAGTTACTGGGGAGCTGAAGCTTTCTTT.

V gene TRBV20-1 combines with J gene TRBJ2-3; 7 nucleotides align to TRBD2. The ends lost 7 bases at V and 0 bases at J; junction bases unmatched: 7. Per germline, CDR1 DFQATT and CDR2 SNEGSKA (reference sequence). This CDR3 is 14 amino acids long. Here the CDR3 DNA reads TGCAGTGTGGGAGGGGACGGAAGCACAGATACGCAGTATTTT. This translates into CSVGGDGSTDTQYF.

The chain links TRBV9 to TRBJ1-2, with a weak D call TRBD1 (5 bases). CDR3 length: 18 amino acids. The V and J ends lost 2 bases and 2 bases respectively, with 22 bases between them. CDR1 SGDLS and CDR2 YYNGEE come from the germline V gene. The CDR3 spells CASSVDPFWGPENYGYTF. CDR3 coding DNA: TGTGCCAGCAGCGTCGACCCCTTTTGGGGCCCCGAGAACTATGGCTACACCTTC.

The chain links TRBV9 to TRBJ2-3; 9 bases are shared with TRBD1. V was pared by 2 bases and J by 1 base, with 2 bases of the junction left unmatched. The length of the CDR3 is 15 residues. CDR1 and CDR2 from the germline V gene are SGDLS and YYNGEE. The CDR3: CASSVGDRGTDTQYF. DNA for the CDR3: TGTGCCAGCAGCGTTGGGGACAGGGGCACAGATACGCAGTATTTT.

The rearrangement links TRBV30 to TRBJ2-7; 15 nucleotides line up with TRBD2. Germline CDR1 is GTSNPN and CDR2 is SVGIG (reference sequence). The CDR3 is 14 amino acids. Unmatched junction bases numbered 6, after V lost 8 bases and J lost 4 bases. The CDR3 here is CALGTSGRWYEQYF. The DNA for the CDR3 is TGTGCCCTCGGGACTAGCGGGAGGTGGTACGAGCAGTACTTC.

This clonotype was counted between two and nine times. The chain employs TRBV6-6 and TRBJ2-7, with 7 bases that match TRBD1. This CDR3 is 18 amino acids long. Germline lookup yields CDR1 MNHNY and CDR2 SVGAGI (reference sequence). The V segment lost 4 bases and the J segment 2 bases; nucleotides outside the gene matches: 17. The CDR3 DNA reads TGTGCCAGCAGTTTAGTACAAACCTCGGGACAGCGAGCCTACGAGCAGTACTTC. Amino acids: CASSLVQTSGQRAYEQYF.

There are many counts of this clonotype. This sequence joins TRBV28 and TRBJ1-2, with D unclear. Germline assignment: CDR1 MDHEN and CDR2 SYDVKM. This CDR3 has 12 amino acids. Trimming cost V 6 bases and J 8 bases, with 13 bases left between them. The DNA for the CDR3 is TGTGCCAGCAGCCTCAAGAGTAGGGGCTACACCTTC. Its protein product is CASSLKSRGYTF.

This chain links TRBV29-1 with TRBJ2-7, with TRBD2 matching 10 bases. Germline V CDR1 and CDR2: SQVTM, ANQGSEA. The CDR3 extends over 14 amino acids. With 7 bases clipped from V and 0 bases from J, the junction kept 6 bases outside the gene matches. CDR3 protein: CSAHTSGVSYEQYF. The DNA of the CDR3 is TGCAGCGCACACACTAGCGGGGTCTCCTACGAGCAGTACTTC.

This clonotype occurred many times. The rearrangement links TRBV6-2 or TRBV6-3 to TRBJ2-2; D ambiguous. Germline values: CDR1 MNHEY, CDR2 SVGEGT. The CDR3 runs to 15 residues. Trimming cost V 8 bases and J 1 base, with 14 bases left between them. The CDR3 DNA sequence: TGTGCCAGCGAAGACACCCCAGAGAACACCGGGGAGCTGTTTTTT. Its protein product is CASEDTPENTGELFF.

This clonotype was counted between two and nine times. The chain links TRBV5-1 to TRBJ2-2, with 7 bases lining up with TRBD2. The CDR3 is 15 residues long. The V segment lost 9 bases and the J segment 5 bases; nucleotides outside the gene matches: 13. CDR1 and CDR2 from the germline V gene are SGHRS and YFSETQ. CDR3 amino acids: CATTRLASRTGELFF. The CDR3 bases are TGCGCCACCACACGACTAGCCTCGAGGACCGGGGAGCTGTTTTTT.

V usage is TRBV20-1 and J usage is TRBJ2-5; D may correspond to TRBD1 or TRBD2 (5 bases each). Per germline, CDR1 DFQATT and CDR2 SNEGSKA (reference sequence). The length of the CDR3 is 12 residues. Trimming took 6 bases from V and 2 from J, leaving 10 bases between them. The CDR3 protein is CSAAWGQETQYF. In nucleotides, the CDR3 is TGCAGTGCAGCTTGGGGGCAAGAGACCCAGTACTTC.

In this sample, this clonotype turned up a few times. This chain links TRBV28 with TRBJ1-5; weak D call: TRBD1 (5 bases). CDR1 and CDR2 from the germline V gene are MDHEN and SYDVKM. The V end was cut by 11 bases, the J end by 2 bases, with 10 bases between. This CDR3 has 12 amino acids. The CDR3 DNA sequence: TGTGCCGGCAAGACAGGCAATCAGCCCCAGCATTTT. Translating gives CAGKTGNQPQHF.

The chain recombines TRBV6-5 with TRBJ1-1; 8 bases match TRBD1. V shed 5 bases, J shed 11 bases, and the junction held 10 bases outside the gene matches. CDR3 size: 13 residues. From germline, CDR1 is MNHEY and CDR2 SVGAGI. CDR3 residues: CASSVSGGAGAFF. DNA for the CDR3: TGTGCCAGCAGTGTTTCAGGGGGCGCGGGTGCTTTCTTT.

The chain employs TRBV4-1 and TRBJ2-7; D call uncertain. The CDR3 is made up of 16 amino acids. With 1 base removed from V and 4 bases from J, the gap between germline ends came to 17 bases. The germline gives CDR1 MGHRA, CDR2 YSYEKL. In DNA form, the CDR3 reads TGCGCCAGCAGCCAAGGTCTGAGACACACCGGTTACGAGCAGTACTTC. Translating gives CASSQGLRHTGYEQYF.

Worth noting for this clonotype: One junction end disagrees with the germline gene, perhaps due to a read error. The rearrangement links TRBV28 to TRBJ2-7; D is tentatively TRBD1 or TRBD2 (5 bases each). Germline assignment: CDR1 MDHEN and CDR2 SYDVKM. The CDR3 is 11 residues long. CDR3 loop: CASSNKGPRGF. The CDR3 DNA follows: TGTGCCAGCAGTAACAAGGGTCCGAGGGGATTC.

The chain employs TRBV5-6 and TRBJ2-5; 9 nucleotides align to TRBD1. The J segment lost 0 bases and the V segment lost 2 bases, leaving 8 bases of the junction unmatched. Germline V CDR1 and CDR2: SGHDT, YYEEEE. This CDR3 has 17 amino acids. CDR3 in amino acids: CASSFKLTGGNQETQYF. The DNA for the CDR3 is TGTGCCAGCAGCTTTAAACTTACAGGGGGCAACCAAGAGACCCAGTACTTC.

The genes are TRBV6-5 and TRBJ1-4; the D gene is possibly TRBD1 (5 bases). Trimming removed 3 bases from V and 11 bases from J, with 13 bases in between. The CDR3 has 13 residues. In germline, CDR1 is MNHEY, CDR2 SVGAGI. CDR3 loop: CASSYGRGDKLFF. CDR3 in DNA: TGTGCCAGCAGTTATGGGAGGGGAGACAAACTGTTTTTT.

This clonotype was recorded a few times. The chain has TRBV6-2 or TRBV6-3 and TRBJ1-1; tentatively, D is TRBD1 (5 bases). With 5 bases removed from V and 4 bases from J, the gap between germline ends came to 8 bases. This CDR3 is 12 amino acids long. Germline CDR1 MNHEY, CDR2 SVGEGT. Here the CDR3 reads CASSPGPTEAFF. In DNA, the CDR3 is TGTGCCAGCAGTCCGGGGCCCACTGAAGCTTTCTTT.

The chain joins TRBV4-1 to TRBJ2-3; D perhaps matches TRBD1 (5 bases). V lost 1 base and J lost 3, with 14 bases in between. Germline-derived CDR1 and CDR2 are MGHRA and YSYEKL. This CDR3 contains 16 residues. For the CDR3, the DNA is TGCGCCAGCAGCCAAGGTCCCAGGGAAGTGACAGATACGCAGTATTTT. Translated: CASSQGPREVTDTQYF.

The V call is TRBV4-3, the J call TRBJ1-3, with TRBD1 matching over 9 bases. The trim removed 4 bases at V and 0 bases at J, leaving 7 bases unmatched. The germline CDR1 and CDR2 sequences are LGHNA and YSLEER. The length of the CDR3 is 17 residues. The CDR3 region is CASSPGQGPSSGNTIYF. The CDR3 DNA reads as TGCGCCAGCAGCCCGGGACAGGGACCTTCCTCTGGAAACACCATATATTTT.